What follows are 29 T cell receptor beta chains derived from one specimen sequenced in a study of glioma-infiltrating T cells after dendritic cell vaccination. TCRdb keeps only in-frame clones here, not all; method: immunoSEQ multiplex PCR. Of under 130,000 clones listed, roughly 79% were seen once; the top ten hold approximately 12%. The starting material was blood, obtained before dendritic cell vaccination. Receptor source: a human donor with glioblastoma.

V and J are TRBV13 and TRBJ1-1; TRBD1 is a possible D gene (6 bases). Germline V gives CDR1 PRHDT, CDR2 FYEKMQ (reference sequence). V lost 5 bases to trimming and J lost 3 bases, with 13 bases between them. The CDR3 covers 14 residues. The CDR3 here is CASSPRTVYTEAFF. DNA for the CDR3: TGTGCCAGCAGCCCTCGGACAGTTTACACTGAAGCTTTCTTT.

The chain joins TRBV18 to TRBJ2-5, with TRBD2 identical over 8 bases. CDR1 is KGHSH and CDR2 is LQKENI in the germline V gene. The CDR3 sequence is 15 residues long. V shed 5 bases, J shed 2 bases, and the junction held 7 bases outside the gene matches. CDR3 in amino acids: CASSDFGGEQETQYF. In DNA, the CDR3 is TGTGCCAGCTCAGATTTCGGGGGGGAGCAAGAGACCCAGTACTTC.

This rearrangement joins TRBV5-1 to TRBJ2-5; 7 bases agree with TRBD2. This CDR3 spans 15 amino acids. V dropped 3 bases and J dropped 0; count of bases not matched to a gene: 5. CDR1 and CDR2 (germline): SGHRS, YFSETQ. DNA for the CDR3: TGCGCCAGCAGCTCCATGGGGGGGGACCAAGAGACCCAGTACTTC. This translates into CASSSMGGDQETQYF.

The chain is built from TRBV7-2 and TRBJ2-1; 9 nucleotides align to TRBD2. The V and J ends lost 1 base and 12 bases, in that order; junction bases with no gene match: 13. Germline loops: CDR1 SGHTA, CDR2 FQGNSA. The CDR3 extends over 16 amino acids. The CDR3 loop reads CASSLVVSGGQGGQFF. Written as DNA, the CDR3 is TGTGCCAGCAGCTTAGTAGTTAGCGGGGGCCAGGGGGGGCAGTTCTTC.

The V call is TRBV4-2, the J call TRBJ1-2; TRBD1 agrees at 9 bases. The CDR3 runs to 15 residues. From germline, CDR1 is LGHNA and CDR2 YNFKEQ. Trimming cost V 3 bases and J 6 bases; bases outside gene matches: 8. The DNA of the CDR3 is TGTGCCAGCAGCCATCCGGGACAGGGAGGGGATGGCTACACCTTC. This gives the protein CASSHPGQGGDGYTF.

J is TRBJ1-1 and V is TRBV7-8; D might be TRBD1 (5 bases). Trimming removed 7 bases from V and 7 bases from J, with 16 bases in between. The CDR3 is made up of 13 amino acids. Looked up from germline, CDR1 is SGHVS and CDR2 is FQNEAQ. The DNA for the CDR3 is TGTGCCAGCATCGCCGACAGAATAGGTGAAGCTTTCTTT. This sequence encodes CASIADRIGEAFF.

In the case of this clone: The sample holds other DNA sequences that translate to the same CDR3. The chain uses TRBV5-1 and TRBJ2-5, with D uncertain. Trimming removed 2 bases from V and 2 bases from J, with 7 bases in between. CDR1 and CDR2 from the germline V gene are SGHRS and YFSETQ. CDR3 length equals 13 residues. CDR3 DNA sequence: TGCGCCAGCAGCTTCGCAGCGCAAGAGACCCAGTACTTC. It yields the protein CASSFAAQETQYF.

The rearrangement joins TRBV6-1 to TRBJ2-7; 8 bases are a match to TRBD2. The CDR3 sequence is 13 residues long. CDR1 MNHNS and CDR2 SASEGT come from the germline V gene. V shed 7 bases, J shed 1 base, and the junction held 3 bases outside the gene matches. CDR3 amino acids: CASIASGSYEQYF. The CDR3 nucleotides read TGTGCCAGCATCGCTAGCGGGTCCTACGAGCAGTACTTC.

This clone was counted a single time. The chain combines TRBV7-3 with TRBJ2-2, with TRBD2 matching 10 bases. Germline CDR1 SGHTA, CDR2 FQGTGA. V was clipped by 6 bases and J by 5 bases; unmatched bases: 12. The CDR3 spans 17 residues. Here the CDR3 reads CASRKESGGAATGELFF. DNA for the CDR3: TGTGCCAGCAGAAAAGAGAGCGGGGGGGCCGCAACCGGGGAGCTGTTTTTT.

The chain is built from TRBV9 and TRBJ2-7; tentatively, D is TRBD2 (5 bases). This CDR3 is built from 15 residues. V dropped 0 bases and J dropped 0 bases, with 10 bases sitting between them. CDR1 is SGDLS, CDR2 YYNGEE, per germline. The chain's CDR3 is CASSVGGSGSYEQYF. CDR3 bases: TGTGCCAGCAGCGTAGGTGGGAGCGGCTCCTACGAGCAGTACTTC.

This chain uses TRBV4-1 with TRBJ2-3; 12 nucleotides match TRBD2. The CDR3 is made up of 15 amino acids. J was trimmed by 5 bases and V by 4 bases; bases with no gene match: 4. Germline V gene sequence: CDR1 MGHRA, CDR2 YSYEKL. CDR3 nucleotide sequence: TGCGCCAGCAGCCCACTAGCGGGGGGTAGAGATACGCAGTATTTT. It specifies CASSPLAGGRDTQYF.

The chain uses TRBV6-5 and TRBJ1-1, with TRBD1 matching 7 bases. Germline CDR1 and CDR2: MNHEY and SVGAGI. The CDR3 totals 15 residues. The junction had 13 bases not matched to a gene; V was cut back by 5 bases and J by 7 bases. As DNA, the CDR3 is TGTGCCAGCAGTACCAGGAAAGGGGGCGTCAATGAAGCTTTCTTT. It encodes CASSTRKGGVNEAFF.

CDR3 protein: CASSLDGEKTQYF. The CDR3 nucleotides read TGCGCCAGCAGCTTGGACGGGGAAAAGACCCAGTACTTC. The chain joins TRBV5-1 to TRBJ2-5, with D tentatively TRBD2 (5 bases). The CDR3 loop spans 13 amino acids. The V end was cut by 0 bases, the J end by 6 bases, with 9 bases between. CDR1 is SGHRS, CDR2 YFSETQ, per germline.

The rearrangement links TRBV7-9 to TRBJ1-2; D gene uncertain. There are 12 residues in the CDR3. In germline, CDR1 is SEHNR, CDR2 FQNEAQ (reference sequence). V was cut by 7 bases and J by 6 bases, with 12 bases left in between. Here the CDR3 reads CASTLAADGYTF. CDR3 nucleotides: TGTGCCAGCACTCTAGCGGCGGATGGCTACACCTTC.

The chain carries TRBV19 and TRBJ2-3; 8 bases agree with TRBD2. The CDR3 sequence is 14 residues long. Losses at the gene ends were 2 bases for V and 4 bases for J; bases not matched to a gene: 2. Germline V gene sequence: CDR1 LNHDA, CDR2 SQIVND (reference sequence). CDR3 amino acids: CASSISSGSDTQYF. The CDR3 coding sequence is TGTGCCAGTAGTATATCTAGCGGGTCAGATACGCAGTATTTT.

This rearrangement joins TRBV2 to TRBJ1-3; D remains unclear. V was cut by 2 bases and J by 0 bases, with 5 bases left in between. This CDR3 comprises 14 residues. The germline gives CDR1 SNHLY, CDR2 FYNNEI. CDR3 region: CASSEQDSGNTIYF. CDR3 coding DNA: TGTGCCAGCAGTGAACAGGACTCTGGAAACACCATATATTTT.

The V call is TRBV27, the J call TRBJ1-2; TRBD1 matches at 8 bases. The CDR3 has 14 amino acids. Germline loops: CDR1 MNHEY, CDR2 SMNVEV (reference sequence). Trimming took 4 bases from V and 4 from J; bases not matched to a gene: 5. In DNA form, the CDR3 reads TGTGCCAGCAGTTCCGGAGGACAGGGCTATGGCTACACCTTC. Its protein is CASSSGGQGYGYTF.

This sequence joins TRBV7-9 and TRBJ2-3, with 11 positions matching TRBD2. Germline assignment: CDR1 SEHNR and CDR2 FQNEAQ (reference sequence). The CDR3 is made up of 16 amino acids. Trimming cost V 5 bases and J 3 bases; bases outside gene matches: 7. CDR3 sequence: CASSTTGLADTDTQYF. The CDR3 bases are TGTGCCAGCAGCACGACGGGACTAGCGGATACAGATACGCAGTATTTT.

This chain connects TRBV28 to TRBJ1-1; D perhaps matches TRBD1 (6 bases). The germline V gene encodes CDR1 MDHEN and CDR2 SYDVKM. The CDR3 totals 16 residues. The ends were cut back, 6 bases at V and 3 bases at J, with 20 bases in the middle. Written as DNA, the CDR3 is TGTGCCAGCAGCCCACTTTTTGTGGGGGCGGACACTGAAGCTTTCTTT. Translated: CASSPLFVGADTEAFF.

The chain links TRBV5-1 to TRBJ1-1, with D hard to call. The V end lost 4 bases, the J end lost 5 bases, and 18 bases lay between the germline ends. Germline CDR1 is SGHRS and CDR2 is YFSETQ. The length of the CDR3 is 15 residues. Here the CDR3 DNA reads TGCGCCAGCAGCACAGAGGGCCCTTTATCGACTGAAGCTTTCTTT. Protein: CASSTEGPLSTEAFF.

The chain has TRBV6-5 and TRBJ1-1; D is unclear. The germline V and J ends were trimmed by 2 bases and 3 bases, with 10 bases remaining between them. Germline CDR1 and CDR2: MNHEY and SVGAGI. The CDR3 is 14 amino acids. CDR3 coding DNA: TGTGCCAGCAGTTACGGCGGATTTTACACTGAAGCTTTCTTT. Translated, it gives CASSYGGFYTEAFF.

The chain uses TRBV7-9 and TRBJ1-1; TRBD1 matches at 7 bases. J was trimmed by 0 bases and V by 5 bases; bases with no gene match: 3. CDR3 length: 14 residues. Germline CDR1 is SEHNR and CDR2 is FQNEAQ (reference sequence). The CDR3, as DNA: TGTGCCAGCAGCATAGGGGGCGTGAACACTGAAGCTTTCTTT. Its protein product is CASSIGGVNTEAFF.

V usage is TRBV7-9 and J usage is TRBJ1-1; TRBD1 is a possible D gene (6 bases). CDR1 and CDR2 from the germline V gene are SEHNR and FQNEAQ (reference sequence). Trimming removed 5 bases at V and 3 bases at J, with 10 bases between. The CDR3 totals 13 residues. In DNA, the CDR3 is TGTGCCAGCAGCAAAACAGGGTACACTGAAGCTTTCTTT. Its protein product is CASSKTGYTEAFF.

This clone was observed once. This sequence joins TRBV6-1 and TRBJ1-2, with 7 bases aligning to TRBD1. CDR3 length: 13 residues. Germline V gives CDR1 MNHNS, CDR2 SASEGT. Trimming at V came to 3 bases and at J to 5 bases, leaving 3 bases not matched to a gene. The CDR3 spells CASSDGTDYGYTF. CDR3 nucleotides: TGTGCCAGCAGTGATGGGACAGATTATGGCTACACCTTC.

This clone appeared a few times. V gene TRBV7-2 combines with J gene TRBJ2-3, with D possibly TRBD2 on 5 matching bases. The CDR3 runs 16 residues. Germline CDR1 and CDR2: SGHTA and FQGNSA. V was cut by 0 bases and J by 0 bases, with 10 bases left in between. The CDR3 here is CASSLARADSTDTQYF. The CDR3 DNA is TGTGCCAGCAGCTTAGCGCGAGCGGATAGCACAGATACGCAGTATTTT.

The chain joins TRBV4-1 to TRBJ2-7; tentative D call: TRBD1 (6 bases). Germline V lookup: CDR1 MGHRA, CDR2 YSYEKL. Trimming took 3 bases from V and 1 from J, leaving 13 bases between them. The CDR3 consists of 15 residues. This CDR3 reads CASSQTPGQSYEQYF. CDR3 nucleotides: TGCGCCAGCAGCCAGACCCCAGGACAGTCCTACGAGCAGTACTTC.

The chain has TRBV7-9 and TRBJ2-3, with D unresolved. Germline assignment: CDR1 SEHNR and CDR2 FQNEAQ (reference sequence). V was clipped by 5 bases and J by 1 base, with 13 bases between them. The CDR3 is 15 amino acids. The CDR3 coding sequence is TGTGCCAGCAGCCGGAGCCGAGTCGGCACAGATACGCAGTATTTT. Its translation is CASSRSRVGTDTQYF.

The J gene is TRBJ2-5, the V gene TRBV5-6; TRBD2 matches at 9 bases. This CDR3 has 15 residues. From germline, CDR1 is SGHDT and CDR2 YYEEEE. The V and J ends lost 1 base and 5 bases, in that order; junction bases with no gene match: 6. The CDR3 sequence is CASSLLRGGPETQYF. CDR3 bases: TGTGCCAGCAGCTTGTTGCGGGGGGGCCCGGAGACCCAGTACTTC.

Comments on this clone: Different DNA sequences within this sample yield the same CDR3. V usage is TRBV2 and J usage is TRBJ1-3; D unclear. This CDR3 is built from 15 residues. V dropped 2 bases and J dropped 4 bases, with 12 bases sitting between them. Germline loops: CDR1 SNHLY, CDR2 FYNNEI. The CDR3 spells CASSERTGLGNTIYF. As DNA, the CDR3 is TGTGCCAGCAGTGAAAGAACGGGGTTGGGAAACACCATATATTTT.